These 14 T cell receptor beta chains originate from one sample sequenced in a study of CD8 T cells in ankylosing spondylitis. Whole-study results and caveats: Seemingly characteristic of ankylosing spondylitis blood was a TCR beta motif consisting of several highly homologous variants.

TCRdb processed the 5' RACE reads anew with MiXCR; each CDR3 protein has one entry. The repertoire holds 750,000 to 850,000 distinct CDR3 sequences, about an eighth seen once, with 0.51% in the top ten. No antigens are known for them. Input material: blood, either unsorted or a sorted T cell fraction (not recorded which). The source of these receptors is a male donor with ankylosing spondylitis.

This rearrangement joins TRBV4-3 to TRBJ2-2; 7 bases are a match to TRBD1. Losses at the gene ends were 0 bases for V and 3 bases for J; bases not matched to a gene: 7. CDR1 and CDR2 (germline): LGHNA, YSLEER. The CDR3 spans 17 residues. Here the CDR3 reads CASSQEPRGSDTGELFF. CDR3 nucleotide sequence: TGCGCCAGCAGCCAAGAACCCAGGGGGTCGGACACCGGGGAGCTGTTTTTT.

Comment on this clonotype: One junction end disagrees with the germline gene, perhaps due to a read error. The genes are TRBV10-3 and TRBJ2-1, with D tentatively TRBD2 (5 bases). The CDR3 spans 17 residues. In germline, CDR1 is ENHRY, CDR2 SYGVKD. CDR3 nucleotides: TGTTCCATCAGTTCCAGTAAAGCGGAAGATTTCTACAATGAGCAGTTCTTC. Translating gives CSISSSKAEDFYNEQFF.

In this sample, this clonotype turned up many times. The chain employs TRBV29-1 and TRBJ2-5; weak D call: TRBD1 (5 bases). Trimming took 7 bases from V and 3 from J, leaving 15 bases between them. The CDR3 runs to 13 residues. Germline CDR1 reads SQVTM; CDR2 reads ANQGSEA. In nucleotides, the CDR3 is TGCAGCGGCCACGACAGCCTGAAAGAGACCCAGTACTTC. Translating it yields CSGHDSLKETQYF.

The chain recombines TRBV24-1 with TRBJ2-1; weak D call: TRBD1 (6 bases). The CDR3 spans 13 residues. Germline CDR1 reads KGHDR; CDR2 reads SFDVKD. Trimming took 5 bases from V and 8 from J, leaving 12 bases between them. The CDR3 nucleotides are TGTGCCACCAGTGGCAGGGGAGCAGATGAGCAGTTCTTC. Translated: CATSGRGADEQFF.

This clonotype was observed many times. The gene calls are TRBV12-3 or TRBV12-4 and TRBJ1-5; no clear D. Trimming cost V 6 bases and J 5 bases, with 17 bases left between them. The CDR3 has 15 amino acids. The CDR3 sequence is CASRKPLREHQPQHF. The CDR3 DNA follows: TGTGCCAGCAGAAAGCCCTTAAGGGAGCATCAGCCCCAGCATTTT.

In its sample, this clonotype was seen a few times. The CDR3 sequence is CASSKSFGGQEKLFF. CDR3 nucleotides: TGTGCCAGCAGTAAATCCTTCGGGGGTCAGGAAAAACTGTTTTTT. The chain is built from TRBV27 and TRBJ1-4; D may be TRBD1 (5 bases). CDR1 and CDR2 from the germline V gene are MNHEY and SMNVEV (reference sequence). CDR3 length: 15 residues. V dropped 5 bases and J dropped 8 bases, with 18 bases sitting between them.

DNA of the CDR3: TGCAGTGCTTCAGCTTGGGACAGGGGGGACAATCAGCCCCAGCATTTT. Amino acid sequence: CSASAWDRGDNQPQHF. The V and J genes are TRBV20-1 and TRBJ1-5, with 11 positions matching TRBD1. With 5 bases clipped from V and 3 bases from J, the junction kept 9 bases outside the gene matches. The CDR3 is 16 residues long. In germline, CDR1 is DFQATT, CDR2 SNEGSKA (reference sequence).

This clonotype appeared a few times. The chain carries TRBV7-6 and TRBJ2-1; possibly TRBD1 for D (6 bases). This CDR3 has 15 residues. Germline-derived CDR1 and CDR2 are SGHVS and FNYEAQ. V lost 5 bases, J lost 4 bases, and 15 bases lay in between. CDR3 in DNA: TGTGCCAGCAGCGCACAGGGCTTGTTATACAATGAGCAGTTCTTC. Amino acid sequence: CASSAQGLLYNEQFF.

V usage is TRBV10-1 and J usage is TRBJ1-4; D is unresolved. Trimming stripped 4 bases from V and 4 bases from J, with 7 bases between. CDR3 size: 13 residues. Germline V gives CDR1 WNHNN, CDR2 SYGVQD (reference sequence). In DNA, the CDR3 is TGCGCCAGCAGTGCCAGCGTTAATGAAAAACTGTTTTTT. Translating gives CASSASVNEKLFF.

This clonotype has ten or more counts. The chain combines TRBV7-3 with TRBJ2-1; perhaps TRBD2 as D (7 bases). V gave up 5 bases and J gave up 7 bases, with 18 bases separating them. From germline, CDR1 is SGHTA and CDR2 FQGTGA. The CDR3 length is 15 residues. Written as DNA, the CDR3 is TGTGCCAGCAGCCGAGCGGGACAAGTGTGGAATGAGCAGTTCTTC. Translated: CASSRAGQVWNEQFF.

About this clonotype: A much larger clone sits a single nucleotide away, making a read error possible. DNA for the CDR3: TGTGCCAGCAGCGTAGCGACAGGGGCCTATGGCTACACCTTC. Translating gives CASSVATGAYGYTF. This rearrangement joins TRBV9 to TRBJ1-2; 8 positions match TRBD1. The V gene's germline CDR1 is SGDLS and CDR2 YYNGEE. The CDR3 consists of 14 residues. After removal of 0 bases from V and 4 bases from J, the junction contained 2 bases not matched to a gene.

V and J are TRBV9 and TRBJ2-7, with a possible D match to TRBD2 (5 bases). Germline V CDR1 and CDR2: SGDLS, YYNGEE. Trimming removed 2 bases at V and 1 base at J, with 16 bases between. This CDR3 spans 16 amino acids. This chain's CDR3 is CASSVQSGAASYEQYF. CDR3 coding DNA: TGTGCCAGCAGCGTGCAAAGCGGTGCGGCATCCTACGAGCAGTACTTC. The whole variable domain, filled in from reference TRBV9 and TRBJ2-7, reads DSGVTQTPKHLITATGQRVTLRCSPRSGDLSVYWYQQSLDQGLQFLIQYYNGEERAKGNILERFSAQQFPDLHSELNLSSLELGDSALYFCASSVQSGAASYEQYFGPGTRLTVT.

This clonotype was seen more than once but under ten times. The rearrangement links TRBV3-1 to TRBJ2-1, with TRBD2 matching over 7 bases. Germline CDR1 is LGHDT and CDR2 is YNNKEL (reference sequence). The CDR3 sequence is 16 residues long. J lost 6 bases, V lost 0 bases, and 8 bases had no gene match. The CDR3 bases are TGTGCCAGCAGCCAAGATGCAGGACTAGTCGCCAATGAGCAGTTCTTC. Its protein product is CASSQDAGLVANEQFF.

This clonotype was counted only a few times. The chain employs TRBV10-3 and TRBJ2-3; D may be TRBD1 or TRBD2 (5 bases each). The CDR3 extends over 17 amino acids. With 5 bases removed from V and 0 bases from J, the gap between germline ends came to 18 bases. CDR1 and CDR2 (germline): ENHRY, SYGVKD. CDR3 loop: CAISRKPGTDSTDTQYF. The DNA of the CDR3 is TGTGCCATCAGTCGGAAACCCGGGACGGATAGCACAGATACGCAGTATTTT.